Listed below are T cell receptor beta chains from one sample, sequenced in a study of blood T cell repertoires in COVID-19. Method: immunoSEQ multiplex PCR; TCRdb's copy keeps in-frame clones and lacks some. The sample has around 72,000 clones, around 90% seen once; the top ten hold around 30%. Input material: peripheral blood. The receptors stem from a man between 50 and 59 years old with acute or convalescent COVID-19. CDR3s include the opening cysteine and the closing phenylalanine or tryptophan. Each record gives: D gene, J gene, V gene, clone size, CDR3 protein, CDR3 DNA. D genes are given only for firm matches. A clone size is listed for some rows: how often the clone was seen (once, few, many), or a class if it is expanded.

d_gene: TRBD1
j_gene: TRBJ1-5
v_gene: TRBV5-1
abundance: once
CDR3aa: CASSPGTGGNQPQHF
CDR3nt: TGCGCCAGCAGCCCCGGGACAGGGGGCAATCAGCCCCAGCATTTT

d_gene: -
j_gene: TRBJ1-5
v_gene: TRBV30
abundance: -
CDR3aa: CAWSVSQRQPQHF
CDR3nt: TGTGCCTGGAGTGTTTCCCAGCGCCAGCCCCAGCATTTT

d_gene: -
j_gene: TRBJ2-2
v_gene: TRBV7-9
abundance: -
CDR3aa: CASRPGELTGELFF
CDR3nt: TGTGCCAGCAGACCCGGGGAACTGACCGGGGAGCTGTTTTTT

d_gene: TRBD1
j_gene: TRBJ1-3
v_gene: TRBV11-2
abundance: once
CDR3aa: CASRQTGGSGNTIYF
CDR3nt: TGTGCCAGCAGGCAGACAGGGGGATCTGGAAACACCATATATTTT

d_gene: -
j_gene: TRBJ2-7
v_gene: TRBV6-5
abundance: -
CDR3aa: CASSSPSEDGTYEQYF
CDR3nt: TGTGCCAGCAGTTCTCCCAGCGAGGATGGTACCTACGAGCAGTACTTC

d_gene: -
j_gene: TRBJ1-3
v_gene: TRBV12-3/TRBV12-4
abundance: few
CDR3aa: CASSLNRGNTIYF
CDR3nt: TGTGCCAGCAGTTTAAACAGGGGAAACACCATATATTTT

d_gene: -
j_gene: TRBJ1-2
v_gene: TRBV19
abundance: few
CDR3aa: CASGLTVGYTF
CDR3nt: TGTGCCAGTGGTTTAACTGTTGGCTACACCTTC

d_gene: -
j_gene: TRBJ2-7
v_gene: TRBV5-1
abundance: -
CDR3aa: CASSLDPGQPYEQYF
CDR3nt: TGCGCCAGCAGCTTGGATCCCGGACAGCCCTACGAGCAGTACTTC

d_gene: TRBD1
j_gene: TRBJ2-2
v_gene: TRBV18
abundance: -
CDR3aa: CASSPGTGMTGELFF
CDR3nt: TGTGCCAGCTCACCAGGGACAGGGATGACCGGGGAGCTGTTTTTT

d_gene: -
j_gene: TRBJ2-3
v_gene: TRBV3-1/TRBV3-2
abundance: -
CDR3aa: CASSRGVSTDTQYF
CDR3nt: TGTGCCAGCAGCCGCGGGGTGAGCACAGATACGCAGTATTTT

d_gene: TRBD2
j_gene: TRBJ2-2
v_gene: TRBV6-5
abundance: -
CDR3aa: CASRRLAGDGELFF
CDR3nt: TGTGCCAGCAGAAGACTAGCGGGGGACGGGGAGCTGTTTTTT

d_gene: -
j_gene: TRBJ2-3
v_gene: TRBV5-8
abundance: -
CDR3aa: CASSQGHTGPDTQYF
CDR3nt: TGTGCCAGCAGTCAGGGGCACACCGGGCCGGATACGCAGTATTTT

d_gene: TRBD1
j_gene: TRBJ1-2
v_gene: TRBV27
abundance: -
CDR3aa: CASAPGQTYGYTF
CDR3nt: TGTGCCAGCGCGCCGGGACAGACTTATGGCTACACCTTC

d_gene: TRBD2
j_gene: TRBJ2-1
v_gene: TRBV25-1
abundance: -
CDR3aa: CASSAPAGGGSSYNEQFF
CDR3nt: TGTGCCAGCAGTGCCCCCGCTGGCGGGGGTAGCTCCTACAATGAGCAGTTCTTC

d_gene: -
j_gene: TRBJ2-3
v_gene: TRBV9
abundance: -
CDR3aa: CASSERTGLGDTQYF
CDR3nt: TGTGCCAGCAGCGAAAGGACTGGCCTAGGAGATACGCAGTATTTT

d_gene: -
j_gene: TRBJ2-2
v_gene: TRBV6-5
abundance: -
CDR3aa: CASRAFRAGELFF
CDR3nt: TGTGCCAGCAGAGCATTCAGGGCCGGGGAGCTGTTTTTT

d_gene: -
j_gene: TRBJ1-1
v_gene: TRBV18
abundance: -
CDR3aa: CASSVGRSDTEAFF
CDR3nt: TGTGCCAGCTCTGTCGGTCGCTCCGACACTGAAGCTTTCTTT

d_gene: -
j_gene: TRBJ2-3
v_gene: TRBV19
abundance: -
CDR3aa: CASTTTGSNTDTQYF
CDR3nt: TGTGCCAGCACCACGACGGGATCCAACACAGATACGCAGTATTTT

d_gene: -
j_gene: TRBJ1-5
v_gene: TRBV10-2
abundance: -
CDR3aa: CASSLRGGSNQPQHF
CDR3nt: TGCGCCAGCAGTCTGAGGGGGGGTAGCAATCAGCCCCAGCATTTT

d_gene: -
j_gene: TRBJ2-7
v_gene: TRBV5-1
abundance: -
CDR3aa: CASSYDLLSGRRSSYEQYF
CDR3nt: TGCGCCAGCAGCTATGACTTATTAAGCGGACGGAGGAGCTCCTACGAGCAGTACTTC

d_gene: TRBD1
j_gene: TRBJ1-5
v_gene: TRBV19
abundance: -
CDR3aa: CASSIRGQNQPQHF
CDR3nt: TGTGCCAGTAGTATTAGGGGGCAAAATCAGCCCCAGCATTTT

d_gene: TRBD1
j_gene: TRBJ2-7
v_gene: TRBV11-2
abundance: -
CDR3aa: CASSSWDSYEQYF
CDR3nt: TGTGCCAGCAGCTCATGGGACAGCTACGAGCAGTACTTC

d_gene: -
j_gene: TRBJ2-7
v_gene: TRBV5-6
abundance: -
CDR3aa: CASSFRDNSYEQYF
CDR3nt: TGTGCCAGCAGCTTCCGGGACAACTCCTACGAGCAGTACTTC

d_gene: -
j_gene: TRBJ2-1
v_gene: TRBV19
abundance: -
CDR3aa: CASSTTGSYEQFF
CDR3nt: TGTGCCAGTAGCACAACAGGGTCCTATGAGCAGTTCTTC

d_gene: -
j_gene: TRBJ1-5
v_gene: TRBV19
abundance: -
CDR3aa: CASNPEDSYSNQPQHF
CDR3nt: TGTGCCAGTAATCCCGAGGACAGCTATAGCAATCAGCCCCAGCATTTT

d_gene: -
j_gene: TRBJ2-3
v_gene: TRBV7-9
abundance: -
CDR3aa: CASSPAGQSTDTQYF
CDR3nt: TGTGCCAGCAGTCCCGCGGGACAGTCCACAGATACGCAGTATTTT

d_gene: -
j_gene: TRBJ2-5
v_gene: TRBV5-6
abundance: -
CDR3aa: CASSLVAGEETQYF
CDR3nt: TGTGCCAGCAGCTTGGTGGCAGGGGAAGAGACCCAGTACTTC

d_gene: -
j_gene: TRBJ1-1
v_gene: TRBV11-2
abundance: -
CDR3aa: CASSLSSGNTEAFF
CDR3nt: TGTGCCAGCAGCTTATCGTCAGGGAACACTGAAGCTTTCTTT

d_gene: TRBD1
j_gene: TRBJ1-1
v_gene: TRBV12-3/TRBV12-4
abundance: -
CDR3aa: CASKLQGVTEAFF
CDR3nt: TGTGCCAGCAAGCTACAGGGGGTCACTGAAGCTTTCTTT

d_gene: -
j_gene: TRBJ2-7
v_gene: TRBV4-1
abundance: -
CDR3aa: CASSQDKTAGSYEQYF
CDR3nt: TGCGCCAGCAGCCAAGATAAGACAGCAGGGTCCTACGAGCAGTACTTC

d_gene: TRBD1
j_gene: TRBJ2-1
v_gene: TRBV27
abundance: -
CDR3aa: CASSPNRGPYNEQFF
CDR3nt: TGTGCCAGCAGTCCAAACAGGGGGCCATACAATGAGCAGTTCTTC

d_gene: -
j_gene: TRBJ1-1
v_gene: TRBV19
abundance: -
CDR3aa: CASSPQGSQGTEAFF
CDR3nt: TGTGCCAGTAGTCCCCAAGGGTCCCAGGGGACTGAAGCTTTCTTT

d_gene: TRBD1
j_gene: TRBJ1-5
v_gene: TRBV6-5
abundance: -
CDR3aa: CASSKTGGNQPQHF
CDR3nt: TGTGCCAGCAGTAAGACAGGGGGAAATCAGCCCCAGCACTTT

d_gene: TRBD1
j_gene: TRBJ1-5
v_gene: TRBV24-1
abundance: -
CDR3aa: CATSDRQGGNQPQHF
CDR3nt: TGTGCCACCAGTGACCGACAGGGCGGCAATCAGCCCCAGCATTTT

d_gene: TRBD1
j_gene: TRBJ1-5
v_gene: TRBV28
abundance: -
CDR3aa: CASRAPGGYSNQPQHF
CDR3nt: TGTGCCAGCAGAGCCCCAGGGGGGTATAGCAATCAGCCCCAGCATTTT

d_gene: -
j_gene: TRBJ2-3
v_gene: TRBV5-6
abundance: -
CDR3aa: CASSLVQGRTGDTQYF
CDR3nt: TGTGCCAGCAGCTTGGTGCAGGGCCGCACAGGAGATACGCAGTATTTT

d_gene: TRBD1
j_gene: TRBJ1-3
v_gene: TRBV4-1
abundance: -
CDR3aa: CASSRPGQDWYGNTIYF
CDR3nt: TGCGCCAGCAGCCGCCCAGGACAGGATTGGTATGGAAACACCATATATTTT

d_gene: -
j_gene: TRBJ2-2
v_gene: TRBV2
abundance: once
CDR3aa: CASTVDYYTGELFF
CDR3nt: TGTGCCAGCACCGTGGACTACTACACCGGGGAGCTGTTTTTT

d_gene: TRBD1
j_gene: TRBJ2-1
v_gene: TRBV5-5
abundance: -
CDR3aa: CASSLGTGMVNEQFF
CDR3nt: TGTGCCAGCAGCTTAGGGACAGGGATGGTCAATGAGCAGTTCTTC

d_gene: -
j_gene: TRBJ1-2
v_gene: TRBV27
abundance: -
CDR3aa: CASTPTGSTYGYTF
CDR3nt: TGTGCCAGCACCCCCACAGGGAGTACCTATGGCTACACCTTC

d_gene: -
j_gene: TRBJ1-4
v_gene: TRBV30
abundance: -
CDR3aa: CALLSGTTNEKLFF
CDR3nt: TGTGCGTTACTCTCAGGGACAACTAATGAAAAACTGTTTTTT

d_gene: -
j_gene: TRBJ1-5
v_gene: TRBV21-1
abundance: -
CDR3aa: CASSKEGRGPQPQHF
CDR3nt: TGTGCCAGCAGCAAAGAAGGTCGGGGTCCTCAGCCCCAGCATTTT

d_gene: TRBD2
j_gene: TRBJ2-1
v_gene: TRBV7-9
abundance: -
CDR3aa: CASSRTSGGANEQFF
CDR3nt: TGTGCCAGCAGCCGGACTAGCGGGGGGGCGAATGAGCAGTTCTTC

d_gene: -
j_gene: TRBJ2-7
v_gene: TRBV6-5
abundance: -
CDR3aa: CAISGAYEQYF
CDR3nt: TGTGCCATCTCGGGAGCCTACGAGCAGTACTTC

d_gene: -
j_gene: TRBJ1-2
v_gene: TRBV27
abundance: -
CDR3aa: CASSPRGGGIYGYTF
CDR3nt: TGTGCCAGCAGTCCCCGTGGGGGGGGGATCTATGGCTACACCTTC

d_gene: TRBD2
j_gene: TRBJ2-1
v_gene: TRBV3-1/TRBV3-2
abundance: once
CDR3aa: CASSQGGLAGELEQFF
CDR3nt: TGTGCCAGCAGCCAGGGGGGACTAGCGGGGGAACTTGAGCAGTTCTTC

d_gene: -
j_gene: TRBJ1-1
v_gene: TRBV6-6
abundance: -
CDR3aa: CASSYDESYTEAFF
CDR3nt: TGTGCCAGCAGTTACGATGAGTCTTACACTGAAGCTTTCTTT

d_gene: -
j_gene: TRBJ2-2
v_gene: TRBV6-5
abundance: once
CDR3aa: CASTGGEGNTGELFF
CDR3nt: TGTGCCAGCACCGGTGGTGAGGGAAACACCGGGGAGCTGTTTTTT

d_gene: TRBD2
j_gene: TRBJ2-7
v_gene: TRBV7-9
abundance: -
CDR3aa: CASTPGLAGEQYF
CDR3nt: TGTGCCAGCACCCCGGGACTAGCGGGTGAGCAGTACTTC